Below are 2 T cell receptor beta chains sequenced from a single sample in a study of T cell clones after liver transplantation. Using immunoSEQ multiplex PCR, the repertoire was profiled, and TCRdb retains in-frame clones only, with some absent. The sample has more than 95,000 clones, 82% seen once. The source material was CD4+ T cells from blood, sampled before liver transplant. The receptor set was obtained from a human donor who received a liver transplant.

V and J are TRBV6-5 and TRBJ2-5; 7 bases line up with TRBD2. Germline assignment: CDR1 MNHEY and CDR2 SVGAGI. The CDR3 contains 14 residues. With V trimmed by 2 bases and J by 4 bases, 4 bases remained unmatched. The CDR3 region is CASSYPGGGETQYF. CDR3 nucleotides: TGTGCCAGCAGTTACCCTGGGGGGGGAGAGACCCAGTACTTC.

The chain employs TRBV6-1 and TRBJ1-1, with D unresolved. This CDR3 is built from 13 residues. Germline V gives CDR1 MNHNS, CDR2 SASEGT. Trimming cost V 7 bases and J 5 bases, with 14 bases left between them. CDR3: CASTLTVGTEAFF. The CDR3 DNA is TGTGCCAGCACCCTGACTGTGGGGACTGAAGCTTTCTTT.